This T cell receptor beta chain was profiled in a study of cytomegalovirus exposure and HLA in healthy donors. Points from the study as a whole: Cytomegalovirus status, reportedly, was diagnosed with high specificity and sensitivity by the classifier. Some public TCRs appeared in many individuals, while most sequences were rare. The authors confirmed in vitro that a few CMV-associated chains were specific for CMV antigens.

TCRdb's copy holds only in-frame clones and misses some; the assay was immunoSEQ multiplex PCR. Altogether some 60,000 clones are present, roughly 96% being singletons, with the ten largest covering approximately 1%. The CDR3 runs to 15 residues. The ends were cut back, 2 bases at V and 4 bases at J, with 9 bases in the middle. The germline CDR1 and CDR2 sequences are SGHDN and FVKESK. As for this clone: No antigen is known for it.

This TCR was recovered from a young man in good health and CMV-seronegative. Material: PBMCs. The rearrangement uses TRBV14 and TRBJ2-6, with D hard to call. CDR3 sequence (DNA): TGTGCCAGCAGCCAACCATCCGGGGGGGCCAACGTCCTGACTTTC. Translating it yields CASSQPSGGANVLTF.